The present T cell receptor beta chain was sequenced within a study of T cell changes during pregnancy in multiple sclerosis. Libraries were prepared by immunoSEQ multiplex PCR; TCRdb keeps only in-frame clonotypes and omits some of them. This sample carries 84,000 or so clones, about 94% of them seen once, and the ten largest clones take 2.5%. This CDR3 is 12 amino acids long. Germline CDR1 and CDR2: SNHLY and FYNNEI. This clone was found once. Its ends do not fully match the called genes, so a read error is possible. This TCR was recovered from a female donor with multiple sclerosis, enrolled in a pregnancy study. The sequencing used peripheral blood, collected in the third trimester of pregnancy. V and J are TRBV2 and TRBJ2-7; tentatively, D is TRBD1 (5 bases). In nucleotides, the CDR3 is TGTGCCAGCAGTCAGGGCTCCGACGAGCAGTACTTC. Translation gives CASSQGSDEQYF.